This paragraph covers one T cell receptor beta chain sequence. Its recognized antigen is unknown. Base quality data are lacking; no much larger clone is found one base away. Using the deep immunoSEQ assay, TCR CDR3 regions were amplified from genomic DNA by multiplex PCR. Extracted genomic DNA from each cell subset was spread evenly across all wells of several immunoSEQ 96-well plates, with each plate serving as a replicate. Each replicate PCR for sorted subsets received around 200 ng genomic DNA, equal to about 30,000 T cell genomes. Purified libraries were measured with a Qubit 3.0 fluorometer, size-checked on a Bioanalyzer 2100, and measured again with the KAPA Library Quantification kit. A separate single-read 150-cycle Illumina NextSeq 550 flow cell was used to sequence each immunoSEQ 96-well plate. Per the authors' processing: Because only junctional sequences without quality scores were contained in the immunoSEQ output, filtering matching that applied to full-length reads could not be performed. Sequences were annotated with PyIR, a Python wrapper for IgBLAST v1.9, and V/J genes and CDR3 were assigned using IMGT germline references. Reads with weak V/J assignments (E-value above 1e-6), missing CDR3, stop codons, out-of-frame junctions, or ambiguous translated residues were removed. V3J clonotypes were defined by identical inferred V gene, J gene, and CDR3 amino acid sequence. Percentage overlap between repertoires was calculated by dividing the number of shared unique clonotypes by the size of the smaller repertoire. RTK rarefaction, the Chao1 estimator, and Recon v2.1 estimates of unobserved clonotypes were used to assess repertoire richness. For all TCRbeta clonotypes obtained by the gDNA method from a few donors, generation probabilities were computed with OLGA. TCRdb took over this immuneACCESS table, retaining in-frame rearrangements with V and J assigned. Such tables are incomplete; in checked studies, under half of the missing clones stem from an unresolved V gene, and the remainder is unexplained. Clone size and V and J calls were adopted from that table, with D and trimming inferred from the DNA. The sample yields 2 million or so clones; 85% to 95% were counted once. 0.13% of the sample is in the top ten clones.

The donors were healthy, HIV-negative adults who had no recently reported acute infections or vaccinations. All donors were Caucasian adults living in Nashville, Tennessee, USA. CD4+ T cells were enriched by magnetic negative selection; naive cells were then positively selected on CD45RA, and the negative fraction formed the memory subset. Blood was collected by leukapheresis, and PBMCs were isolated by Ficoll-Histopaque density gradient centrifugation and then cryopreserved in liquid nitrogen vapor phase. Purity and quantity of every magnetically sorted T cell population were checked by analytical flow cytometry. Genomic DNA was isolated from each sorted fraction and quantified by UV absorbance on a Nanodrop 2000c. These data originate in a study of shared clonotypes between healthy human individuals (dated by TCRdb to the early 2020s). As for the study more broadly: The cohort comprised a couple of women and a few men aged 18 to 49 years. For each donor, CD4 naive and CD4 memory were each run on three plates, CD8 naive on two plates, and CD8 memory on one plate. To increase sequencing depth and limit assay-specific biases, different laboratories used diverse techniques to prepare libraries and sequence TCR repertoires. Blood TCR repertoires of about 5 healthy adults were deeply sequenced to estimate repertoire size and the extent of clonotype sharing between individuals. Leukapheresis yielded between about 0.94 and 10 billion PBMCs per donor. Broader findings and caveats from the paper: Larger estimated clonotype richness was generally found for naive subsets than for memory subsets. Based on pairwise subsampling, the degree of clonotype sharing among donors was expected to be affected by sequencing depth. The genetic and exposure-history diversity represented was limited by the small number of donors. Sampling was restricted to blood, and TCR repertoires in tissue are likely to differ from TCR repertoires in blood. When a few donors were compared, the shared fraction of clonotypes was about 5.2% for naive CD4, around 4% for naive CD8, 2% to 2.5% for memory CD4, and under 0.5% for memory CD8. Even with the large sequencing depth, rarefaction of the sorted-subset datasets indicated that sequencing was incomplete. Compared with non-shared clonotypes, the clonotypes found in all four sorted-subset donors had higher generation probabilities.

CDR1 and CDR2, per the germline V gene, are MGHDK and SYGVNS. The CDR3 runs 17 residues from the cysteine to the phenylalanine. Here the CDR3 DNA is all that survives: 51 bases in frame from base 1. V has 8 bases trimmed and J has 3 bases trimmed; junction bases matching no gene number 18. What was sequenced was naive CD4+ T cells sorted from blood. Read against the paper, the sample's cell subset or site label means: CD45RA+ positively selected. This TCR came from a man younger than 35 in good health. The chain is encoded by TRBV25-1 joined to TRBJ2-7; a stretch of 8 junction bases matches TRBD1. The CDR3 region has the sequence CASLPASPRGRFYEQYF. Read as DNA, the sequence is TGTGCCAGCTTGCCAGCCTCCCCCAGGGGGCGATTCTACGAGCAGTACTTC.